The T cell receptor (beta chain) under discussion was sequenced for a study of control samples from healthy donors and cancer patients (dated by TCRdb to 2019 to 2021). To note about this clone: No cognate antigen has been identified for it. No base-level quality is on record; no much larger clone is a single base apart.

To prepare the library, the immunoSEQ multiplex PCR assay was applied. What TCRdb holds here is the immuneACCESS table cut down to in-frame rearrangements. Part of the clones is not present; checked against another copy, under half of the missing clones reflect an unresolved V gene, and the others are unexplained. The sample includes hundreds of thousands of clones, with 90% observed a single time. The ten largest clones add up to 5% to 8% of the sample. There are 14 amino acids in the CDR3, from cysteine to phenylalanine inclusive. The read is trimmed to its CDR3 DNA, 42 bases read in frame from base 1. V is trimmed back by 11 bases and J by 2 bases, and the junction contains 11 bases that no gene match accounts for. From the germline V gene, CDR1 is SGHVT and CDR2 is SQSDAQ.

The origin of this receptor is a man aged 35-49 years with head and neck cancer. The chain joins TRBV7-4 to TRBJ1-2; a stretch of 7 junction bases matches TRBD1. The material sequenced was PBMCs. The CDR3 protein: CACVGSTGNYGYTF. In nucleotides, the sequence is TGTGCCTGCGTCGGATCGACAGGGAACTATGGCTACACCTTC.